This TCR beta chain was retrieved from a study of blood T cell repertoires in COVID-19. Study as a whole: From the United States, Italy and Spain came samples of acute and convalescent COVID-19. PBMCs, B-cell-depleted T cells, or T cells provided the cDNA or gDNA that made up the material.

Original handling: Amplified reference gene primers provided the basis for estimating nucleated cell counts. Only in-frame clones appear in the TCRdb table, and some are missing; sequencing was by immunoSEQ multiplex PCR. V and J calls and clone size are copied from that table; D and trimming were computed from the DNA. The sample lists approximately 190,000 clones, roughly 80% occurring once. The CDR3 extends over 12 amino acids. The germline V and J ends were trimmed by 8 bases and 3 bases, with 8 bases remaining between them. Germline V CDR1 and CDR2: LNHDA, SQIVND (reference sequence). A single count supports this clone.

The receptor was isolated from a woman aged 35 to 49 with acute or convalescent COVID-19. Sample: peripheral blood. The chain has TRBV19 and TRBJ1-5; D remains ambiguous. In DNA, the CDR3 is TGTGCCAGTCCGGGAGACAATCAGCCCCAGCATTTT. Protein: CASPGDNQPQHF.